A single sample is the source of the 19 T cell receptor beta chains below, sequenced in a study of siplizumab effects on memory and regulatory T cells (dated by TCRdb to the late 2010s). The library was generated by the immunoSEQ multiplex PCR assay. Not all clones reach the TCRdb copy of this immuneACCESS table, which keeps in-frame sequences only. Checked studies attribute under half of the gap to unresolved V genes and leave the rest unexplained. The sample contains some 100,000 clones, about 90% of them found a single time. About 0.15% of the sample is held by the ten biggest clonotypes. The material sequenced was CD4+ T cells sorted from blood. These receptors originate from a human donor in good health.

Concerning this clone itself: Other DNA sequences within the sample encode an identical CDR3. This chain uses TRBV7-2 with TRBJ2-5; D unclear. The CDR3 loop spans 11 amino acids. Trimming removed 5 bases at V and 2 bases at J, with 3 bases between. CDR1 and CDR2 (germline): SGHTA, FQGNSA. CDR3 protein: CASSPQETQYF. The CDR3 DNA sequence: TGTGCCAGCAGCCCACAAGAGACCCAGTACTTC.

The V gene is TRBV6-5, the J gene TRBJ2-7; a weak D match, TRBD1 (6 bases). The CDR3 length is 13 residues. Germline assignment: CDR1 MNHEY and CDR2 SVGAGI. Trimming took off 6 bases at V and 5 bases at J, with 14 bases between the two ends. The CDR3, as DNA: TGTGCCAGCAGCCCCAGGGGCCCCCACGAGCAGTACTTC. As protein: CASSPRGPHEQYF.

The chain couples TRBV28 to TRBJ2-3; 11 nucleotides match TRBD2. Per the germline V gene, CDR1 is MDHEN and CDR2 is SYDVKM. V trimming: 8 bases; J trimming: 1 base; junction bases outside the gene matches: 11. The CDR3 is 17 residues long. CDR3 region: CASVSGGASLGTDTQYF. DNA for the CDR3: TGTGCCAGCGTTAGCGGGGGGGCCTCCTTGGGCACAGATACGCAGTATTTT. The variable domain in full, with the rest retrieved from reference TRBV28 and TRBJ2-3, is DVKVTQSSRYLVKRTGEKVFLECVQDMDHENMFWYRQDPGLGLRLIYFSYDVKMKEKGDIPEGYSVSREKKERFSLILESASTNQTSMYLCASVSGGASLGTDTQYFGPGTRLTVL.

This rearrangement joins TRBV4-1 to TRBJ1-1, with D unresolved. CDR3 size: 13 residues. Per the germline V gene, CDR1 is MGHRA and CDR2 is YSYEKL. V was shortened by 6 bases and J by 6 bases, with 14 bases between the two germline ends. CDR3 amino acids: CASRPPRTAEAFF. CDR3 sequence (DNA): TGCGCCAGCAGGCCACCTCGTACAGCTGAAGCTTTCTTT.

V and J are TRBV7-3 and TRBJ2-7, with 7 bases matching TRBD1. This CDR3 contains 14 residues. The V segment lost 5 bases and the J segment 3 bases; nucleotides outside the gene matches: 7. CDR1 and CDR2 from the germline V gene are SGHTA and FQGTGA. CDR3 bases: TGTGCCAGCAGCCCTCGCGCAGGGGGCTACGAGCAGTACTTC. Encoded protein: CASSPRAGGYEQYF.

The chain joins TRBV27 to TRBJ1-1; D not certain. The germline V gene encodes CDR1 MNHEY and CDR2 SMNVEV (reference sequence). The CDR3 runs to 15 residues. The V end was cut by 5 bases, the J end by 0 bases, with 13 bases between. CDR3: CASSLLDPMNTEAFF. The CDR3 bases are TGTGCCAGCAGTCTTCTGGACCCTATGAACACTGAAGCTTTCTTT.

The rearrangement joins TRBV9 to TRBJ2-5; D not resolved. The germline V and J ends were trimmed by 1 base and 1 base, with 8 bases remaining between them. The germline CDR1 and CDR2 sequences are SGDLS and YYNGEE. This CDR3 has 14 residues. CDR3 sequence (DNA): TGTGCCAGCAGCGTAACAGTTTTCCAAGAGACCCAGTACTTC. Amino acids: CASSVTVFQETQYF.

The rearrangement links TRBV11-2 to TRBJ2-5; possible D gene TRBD2, 6 bases. This CDR3 has 13 residues. V lost 0 bases and J lost 5, with 7 bases in between. Germline CDR1 and CDR2: SGHAT and FQNNGV. The CDR3 spells CASSLDRGETQYF. The CDR3 region has the DNA TGTGCCAGCAGCTTAGATCGGGGGGAGACCCAGTACTTC.

This rearrangement joins TRBV19 to TRBJ2-7; TRBD1 matches at 9 bases. Unmatched junction bases numbered 3, after V lost 4 bases and J lost 2 bases. CDR3 length equals 14 residues. Germline V CDR1 and CDR2: LNHDA, SQIVND (reference sequence). The CDR3 loop reads CASSTGTGPYEQYF. The DNA for the CDR3 is TGTGCCAGTAGTACCGGGACAGGGCCCTACGAGCAGTACTTC. The variable domain in full, with the rest retrieved from reference TRBV19 and TRBJ2-7, is DGGITQSPKYLFRKEGQNVTLSCEQNLNHDAMYWYRQDPGQGLRLIYYSQIVNDFQKGDIAEGYSVSREKKESFPLTVTSAQKNPTAFYLCASSTGTGPYEQYFGPGTRLTVT.

The chain has TRBV2 and TRBJ2-7; D uncertain. The length of the CDR3 is 14 residues. Trimming shortened V by 3 bases and J by 1 base, and 10 bases separated the two germline ends. The germline gives CDR1 SNHLY, CDR2 FYNNEI. The CDR3 bases are TGTGCCAGCAGTGAGGCGTTCTTTTCCTACGAGCAGTACTTC. It encodes CASSEAFFSYEQYF.

The gene calls are TRBV5-1 and TRBJ1-3; D is undetermined. Trimming shortened V by 0 bases and J by 7 bases, and 5 bases separated the two germline ends. CDR1 and CDR2 from the germline V gene are SGHRS and YFSETQ. The CDR3 consists of 12 residues. In DNA form, the CDR3 reads TGCGCCAGCAGCTTGGATCCTAACACCATATATTTT. Encoded protein: CASSLDPNTIYF.

V gene TRBV14 combines with J gene TRBJ1-1; unclear D gene. Germline V gene sequence: CDR1 SGHDN, CDR2 FVKESK. This CDR3 comprises 13 residues. Trimming cost V 0 bases and J 6 bases, with 8 bases left between them. CDR3 nucleotide sequence: TGTGCCAGCAGCCAAGACGGACTCCCTGAAGCTTTCTTT. This sequence encodes CASSQDGLPEAFF.

V and J are TRBV9 and TRBJ2-3, with 15 bases identical to TRBD2. V shed 2 bases and J 5 bases; nucleotides not matched to a gene: 6. Germline V lookup: CDR1 SGDLS, CDR2 YYNGEE. The CDR3 loop spans 17 amino acids. The DNA of the CDR3 is TGTGCCAGCAGCGTTAGGACTAGCGGGGGGGCCGGAGATACGCAGTATTTT. Translated: CASSVRTSGGAGDTQYF. The full variable domain, with the rest looked up from reference TRBV9 and TRBJ2-3, is DSGVTQTPKHLITATGQRVTLRCSPRSGDLSVYWYQQSLDQGLQFLIQYYNGEERAKGNILERFSAQQFPDLHSELNLSSLELGDSALYFCASSVRTSGGAGDTQYFGPGTRLTVL.

The count of this clone is one. The rearrangement links TRBV18 to TRBJ1-1; 7 nucleotides line up with TRBD1. J lost 11 bases, V lost 3 bases, and 9 bases had no gene match. Germline V gene lookup returns CDR1 KGHSH and CDR2 LQKENI. This CDR3 spans 13 amino acids. The CDR3 DNA follows: TGTGCCAGCTCACCTACCGAGGGGGCGCGGGCTTTCTTT. Its translation is CASSPTEGARAFF.

J is TRBJ1-5 and V is TRBV2; D remains unclear. CDR3 length: 12 amino acids. In germline, CDR1 is SNHLY, CDR2 FYNNEI. V shed 1 base and J shed 9 bases, with 7 bases lying between them. CDR3 DNA sequence: TGTGCCAGCAGTGAAGATGCGCTGCCCCAGCATTTT. Its protein product is CASSEDALPQHF.

This clone appeared a few times. The chain has TRBV6-7 and TRBJ1-5; D might be TRBD1 (5 bases). TRBV6-7 qualifies as an ORF whose function is uncertain. Deletions cut 0 bases from V and 9 bases from J, with 21 bases between. CDR3 length: 17 amino acids. The CDR3 spells CASSYSYSLTLGGPQHF. DNA of the CDR3: TGTGCCAGCAGTTACTCGTACAGCCTAACCCTCGGGGGGCCCCAGCATTTT.

The chain joins TRBV5-1 to TRBJ1-6, with unresolved D. The CDR3 spans 13 residues. V was cut by 4 bases and J by 14 bases, with 16 bases left in between. Germline values: CDR1 SGHRS, CDR2 YFSETQ. The CDR3 reads CASSPPGPGTLHF. For the CDR3, the DNA is TGCGCCAGCAGCCCCCCCGGGCCTGGCACCCTCCACTTT.

The CDR3: CASSQEERGAQETQYF. DNA for the CDR3: TGCGCCAGCAGCCAAGAGGAGCGGGGGGCCCAAGAGACCCAGTACTTC. The rearrangement links TRBV4-1 to TRBJ2-5; 9 positions agree with TRBD2. Germline V CDR1 and CDR2: MGHRA, YSYEKL. This CDR3 is 16 amino acids long. The trim removed 0 bases at V and 1 base at J, leaving 3 bases unmatched.

The chain joins TRBV28 to TRBJ2-6; no definite D call. CDR3 size: 14 residues. Looked up from germline, CDR1 is MDHEN and CDR2 is SYDVKM. Deletions cut 8 bases from V and 0 bases from J, with 8 bases between. CDR3 loop: CASGLVSGANVLTF. CDR3 DNA: TGTGCCAGCGGATTAGTCTCTGGGGCCAACGTCCTGACTTTC.